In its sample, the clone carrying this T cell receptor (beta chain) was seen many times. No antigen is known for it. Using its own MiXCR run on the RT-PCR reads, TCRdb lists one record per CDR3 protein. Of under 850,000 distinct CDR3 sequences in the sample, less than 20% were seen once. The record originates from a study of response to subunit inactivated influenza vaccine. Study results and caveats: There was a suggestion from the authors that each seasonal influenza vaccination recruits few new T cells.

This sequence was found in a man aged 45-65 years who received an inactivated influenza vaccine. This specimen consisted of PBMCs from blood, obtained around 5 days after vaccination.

CDR3 DNA sequence: TGTGCCAGCAGCTTAGCCCCAGGACAGAAAAACAATGAGCAGTTCTTC. Residues: CASSLAPGQKNNEQFF. This chain links TRBV7-9 with TRBJ2-1; D possibly corresponds to TRBD1 (6 bases). The CDR3 is 16 residues long. Germline V gives CDR1 SEHNR, CDR2 FQNEAQ (reference sequence). V lost 0 bases and J 5 bases, leaving 14 bases between the germline ends.